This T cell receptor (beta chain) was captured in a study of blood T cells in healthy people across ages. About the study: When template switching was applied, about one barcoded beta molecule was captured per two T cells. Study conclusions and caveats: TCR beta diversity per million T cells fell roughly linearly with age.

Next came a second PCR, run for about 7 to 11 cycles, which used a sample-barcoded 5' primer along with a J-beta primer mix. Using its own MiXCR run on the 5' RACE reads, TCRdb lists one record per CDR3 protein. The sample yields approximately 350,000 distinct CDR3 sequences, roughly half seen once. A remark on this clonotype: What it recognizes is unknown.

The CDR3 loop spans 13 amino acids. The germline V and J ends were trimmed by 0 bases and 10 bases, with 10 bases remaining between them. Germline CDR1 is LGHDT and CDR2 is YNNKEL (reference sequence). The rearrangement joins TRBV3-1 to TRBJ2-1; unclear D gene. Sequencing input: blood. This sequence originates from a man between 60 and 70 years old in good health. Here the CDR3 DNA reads TGTGCCAGCAGCCAAGAATCGGCTTTGGAGCAGTTCTTC. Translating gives CASSQESALEQFF.